One sample yielded the 32 T cell receptor beta chains listed below, sequenced in a study of blood T cell repertoires in COVID-19. The data were produced by immunoSEQ multiplex PCR, yet TCRdb's version contains in-frame clones alone and is incomplete. The top ten clones hold roughly 8.7% of a sample with about 220,000 clones, roughly 88% of them seen once. Material for sequencing was peripheral blood. Every receptor here comes from a man aged 45-65 years with active or convalescent COVID-19.

The chain combines TRBV19 with TRBJ2-7, with 7 bases aligning to TRBD1. CDR3 length: 14 amino acids. V dropped 1 base and J dropped 6; count of bases not matched to a gene: 6. CDR1 is LNHDA and CDR2 is SQIVND in the germline V gene (reference sequence). DNA for the CDR3: TGTGCCAGTAGTATAGCGCCGACAGGGACCGAGCAGTACTTC. It translates to CASSIAPTGTEQYF.

For the CDR3, the DNA is TGTGCCAGCAGCTTAACAGGGGGTTTTACACCCCTCCACTTT. The encoded protein is CASSLTGGFTPLHF. The rearrangement uses TRBV5-6 and TRBJ1-6; 8 bases agree with TRBD1. The J segment lost 11 bases and the V segment lost 2 bases, leaving 6 bases of the junction unmatched. The CDR3 is 14 amino acids. The germline gives CDR1 SGHDT, CDR2 YYEEEE.

V and J are TRBV2 and TRBJ2-1; D is perhaps TRBD1 (5 bases). V shed 1 base and J shed 0 bases, with 10 bases lying between them. Germline CDR1 SNHLY, CDR2 FYNNEI. The CDR3 extends over 16 amino acids. CDR3 DNA sequence: TGTGCCAGCAGTGAAGATTTCGACAGCTCCTACAATGAGCAGTTCTTC. Its protein product is CASSEDFDSSYNEQFF.

The CDR3: CASSRNRAVGETQYF. The CDR3 nucleotides are TGTGCCAGCAGCCGTAACAGGGCGGTGGGAGAGACCCAGTACTTC. This chain links TRBV4-2 with TRBJ2-5; possibly TRBD1 for D (6 bases). The V gene's germline CDR1 is LGHNA and CDR2 YNFKEQ. V dropped 4 bases and J dropped 4 bases, with 16 bases sitting between them. This CDR3 has 15 amino acids.

V is TRBV28 and J is TRBJ1-1, with a weak D call TRBD1 (5 bases). Germline-derived CDR1 and CDR2 are MDHEN and SYDVKM. The CDR3 contains 16 residues. V was shortened by 2 bases and J by 3 bases, with 16 bases between the two germline ends. The CDR3 DNA sequence: TGTGCCAGCAGTTTAGTTCCGGTCTGGGGGGACACTGAAGCTTTCTTT. It codes for CASSLVPVWGDTEAFF.

This clone was observed many times. CDR3 nucleotides: TGTGCCAGTAGTATGGGGCGGACAGGGCCCAATCAGCCCCAGCATTTT. Translation gives CASSMGRTGPNQPQHF. The gene calls are TRBV19 and TRBJ1-5; TRBD1 aligns across 8 bases. The V and J ends lost 3 bases and 3 bases, in that order; junction bases with no gene match: 7. Germline V CDR1 and CDR2: LNHDA, SQIVND (reference sequence). The CDR3 runs to 16 residues. The full variable domain, completed using reference TRBV19 and TRBJ1-5, is DGGITQSPKYLFRKEGQNVTLSCEQNLNHDAMYWYRQDPGQGLRLIYYSQIVNDFQKGDIAEGYSVSREKKESFPLTVTSAQKNPTAFYLCASSMGRTGPNQPQHFGDGTRLSIL.

The CDR3 DNA reads TGCGCCAGCAGCCAAGATCTAGTTGCTGGGGCCAACGTCCTGACTTTC. Translated, it gives CASSQDLVAGANVLTF. This rearrangement joins TRBV4-1 to TRBJ2-6; D ambiguous. CDR3 length: 16 residues. Trimming left V 0 bases short and J 2 bases short, with 8 bases between. The germline V gene has CDR1 MGHRA and CDR2 YSYEKL.

The chain joins TRBV6-5 to TRBJ1-5; D is possibly TRBD1 (5 bases). The CDR3 consists of 14 residues. Germline CDR1 is MNHEY and CDR2 is SVGAGI. Trimming took 8 bases from V and 5 from J, leaving 16 bases between them. The DNA of the CDR3 is TGTGCCAGCGGAAGGGGCGATTTATATCAGCCCCAGCATTTT. It is translated as CASGRGDLYQPQHF.

This clone is medium-sized in the sample. The chain couples TRBV9 to TRBJ2-7, with TRBD2 as a possible D gene (6 bases). Between the trimmed V and J ends, which lost 2 bases and 0 bases, there was a span of 12 bases. CDR3 length equals 15 residues. Germline V CDR1 and CDR2: SGDLS, YYNGEE. CDR3 region: CASSVLWDSSYEQYF. DNA of the CDR3: TGTGCCAGCAGCGTCCTTTGGGACTCCTCCTACGAGCAGTACTTC.

This rearrangement joins TRBV7-9 to TRBJ2-3; a weak D match, TRBD1 (7 bases). This CDR3 is built from 14 residues. Germline lookup yields CDR1 SEHNR and CDR2 FQNEAQ (reference sequence). V lost 2 bases to trimming and J lost 6 bases, with 12 bases between them. Here the CDR3 DNA reads TGTGCCAGCAGCTTAACCAGGGGGGTGGATACGCAGTATTTT. It codes for CASSLTRGVDTQYF.

This clone was counted between two and nine times. The genes are TRBV18 and TRBJ1-5; TRBD1 might be the D (5 bases). The CDR3 extends over 15 amino acids. CDR1 and CDR2 (germline): KGHSH, LQKENI. Trimming cost V 0 bases and J 5 bases, with 11 bases left between them. The CDR3 bases are TGTGCCAGCTCACCACCAGGGGAACGGGATCAGCCCCAGCATTTT. Translating gives CASSPPGERDQPQHF.

Here the CDR3 DNA reads TGTGCCAGCAGCTTCAGTGGTTTTGGGGAGGAGACCCAGTACTTC. Its protein product is CASSFSGFGEETQYF. The V call is TRBV5-5, the J call TRBJ2-5; a weak D match, TRBD2 (5 bases). Germline CDR1 reads SGHKS; CDR2 reads YYEKEE (reference sequence). The V gene lost 2 bases and the J gene lost 5 bases, with 16 bases spanning the gap. This CDR3 is built from 15 residues.

The chain is built from TRBV6-5 and TRBJ2-2; 7 nucleotides agree with TRBD2. The CDR3 loop spans 16 amino acids. Germline CDR1 reads MNHEY; CDR2 reads SVGAGI. V dropped 4 bases and J dropped 0; count of bases not matched to a gene: 5. Written as DNA, the CDR3 is TGTGCCAGCAGTTCGGAAAGCGGGGCGAACACCGGGGAGCTGTTTTTT. Its translation is CASSSESGANTGELFF.

The rearrangement joins TRBV6-2 or TRBV6-3 to TRBJ2-1, with 9 bases aligning to TRBD2. The CDR3 covers 17 residues. Per germline, CDR1 MNHEY and CDR2 SVGEGT. The V and J ends lost 2 bases and 8 bases, in that order; junction bases with no gene match: 13. DNA of the CDR3: TGTGCCAGCAGTTACCTTCCGTTGCTAGCGGGGAACGATGAGCAGTTCTTC. The encoded protein is CASSYLPLLAGNDEQFF.

The chain combines TRBV24-1 with TRBJ1-1, with D possibly matching TRBD1 (6 bases). This CDR3 has 15 residues. Germline V gene sequence: CDR1 KGHDR, CDR2 SFDVKD. V lost 4 bases and J lost 0, with 11 bases in between. This CDR3 is CATSDPTGMNTEAFF. In DNA, the CDR3 is TGTGCCACCAGTGACCCGACAGGAATGAACACTGAAGCTTTCTTT.

The rearrangement links TRBV6-5 to TRBJ2-2; D is undetermined. The V end was cut by 6 bases, the J end by 4 bases, with 12 bases between. CDR1 is MNHEY and CDR2 is SVGAGI in the germline V gene. The CDR3 has 14 amino acids. Here the CDR3 reads CASSSPTGTGELFF. CDR3 DNA: TGTGCCAGCAGCTCACCGACGGGCACCGGGGAGCTGTTTTTT.

The chain uses TRBV7-9 and TRBJ2-1, with D unresolved. This CDR3 has 12 amino acids. Trimming took 5 bases from V and 9 from J, leaving 11 bases between them. In germline, CDR1 is SEHNR, CDR2 FQNEAQ (reference sequence). The CDR3 coding sequence is TGTGCCAGCAGCCTCTCCCTACTTGAGCAGTTCTTC. Protein sequence: CASSLSLLEQFF.

The chain uses TRBV28 and TRBJ1-4, with D possibly being TRBD1 (5 bases). Germline lookup yields CDR1 MDHEN and CDR2 SYDVKM. There are 14 residues in the CDR3. Trimming left V 6 bases short and J 4 bases short, with 12 bases between. The CDR3 here is CASRIGHFNEKLFF. The CDR3 bases are TGTGCCAGCAGGATAGGACATTTTAATGAAAAACTGTTTTTT.

The J gene is TRBJ1-1, the V gene TRBV6-2 or TRBV6-3; 8 nucleotides line up with TRBD1. J lost 4 bases, V lost 2 bases, and 6 bases had no gene match. Germline V CDR1 and CDR2: MNHEY, SVGEGT. The CDR3 spans 15 residues. This CDR3 reads CASSYTDRGFTEAFF. In nucleotides, the CDR3 is TGTGCCAGCAGTTACACCGACAGGGGATTCACTGAAGCTTTCTTT.

The genes are TRBV4-3 and TRBJ2-5, with TRBD1 identical over 10 bases. The germline V gene encodes CDR1 LGHNA and CDR2 YSLEER. CDR3 size: 17 residues. The V and J ends lost 0 bases and 5 bases, in that order; junction bases with no gene match: 9. The CDR3 sequence is CASSQDRGGQGWETQYF. DNA for the CDR3: TGCGCCAGCAGCCAAGATCGCGGGGGACAGGGGTGGGAGACCCAGTACTTC.

The gene calls are TRBV5-1 and TRBJ2-2; TRBD1 aligns across 7 bases. The V gene end was trimmed by 4 bases and the J gene end by 7 bases; junction bases not matched to a gene: 10. The CDR3 runs to 15 residues. Germline lookup yields CDR1 SGHRS and CDR2 YFSETQ. In nucleotides, the CDR3 is TGCGCCAGCAGCACAGGGACAGCCGGCGGCGGGGAGCTGTTTTTT. It yields the protein CASSTGTAGGGELFF.

The chain carries TRBV5-6 and TRBJ2-7; TRBD1 agrees at 7 bases. In germline, CDR1 is SGHDT, CDR2 YYEEEE. This CDR3 region has 14 residues. Trimming cost V 1 base and J 4 bases; bases outside gene matches: 5. CDR3 nucleotides: TGTGCCAGCAGCTTGTATAGGGGGCTATACGAGCAGTACTTC. This sequence encodes CASSLYRGLYEQYF.

V is TRBV28 and J is TRBJ2-2; D gene unclear. CDR1 is MDHEN, CDR2 SYDVKM, per germline. This CDR3 contains 13 residues. The V end was cut by 6 bases, the J end by 2 bases, with 7 bases between. The CDR3 DNA follows: TGTGCCAGCAGCCGGTTTAACACCGGGGAGCTGTTTTTT. The encoded protein is CASSRFNTGELFF. The full variable domain, completed using reference TRBV28 and TRBJ2-2, is DVKVTQSSRYLVKRTGEKVFLECVQDMDHENMFWYRQDPGLGLRLIYFSYDVKMKEKGDIPEGYSVSREKKERFSLILESASTNQTSMYLCASSRFNTGELFFGEGSRLTVL.

This clone has more than one count but fewer than ten. The rearrangement uses TRBV19 and TRBJ2-7; TRBD2 aligns across 12 bases. The V segment lost 9 bases and the J segment 4 bases; nucleotides outside the gene matches: 7. CDR1 and CDR2 (germline): LNHDA, SQIVND (reference sequence). The CDR3 consists of 14 residues. Here the CDR3 reads CASHGLAGLYEQYF. In nucleotides, the CDR3 is TGTGCCAGCCACGGACTAGCGGGGCTTTACGAGCAGTACTTC. Filled out from reference TRBV19 and TRBJ2-7, the complete variable domain reads DGGITQSPKYLFRKEGQNVTLSCEQNLNHDAMYWYRQDPGQGLRLIYYSQIVNDFQKGDIAEGYSVSREKKESFPLTVTSAQKNPTAFYLCASHGLAGLYEQYFGPGTRLTVT.

The genes are TRBV11-2 and TRBJ2-1, with D unclear. There are 13 residues in the CDR3. Per the germline V gene, CDR1 is SGHAT and CDR2 is FQNNGV. V shed 5 bases and J shed 10 bases, with 15 bases lying between them. CDR3 coding DNA: TGTGCCAGCAGCCATTTCGGAGCCCCAGAGCAGTTCTTC. Its translation is CASSHFGAPEQFF.

This chain joins TRBV14 and TRBJ1-3; 7 bases are a match to TRBD1. The CDR3 runs 14 residues. After removal of 1 base from V and 4 bases from J, the junction contained 1 base not matched to a gene. Germline lookup yields CDR1 SGHDN and CDR2 FVKESK. The CDR3 protein is CASSQVGGGNTIYF. The CDR3 region has the DNA TGTGCCAGCAGCCAAGTAGGGGGCGGAAACACCATATATTTT.

In its sample, this clone was seen a few times. V gene TRBV4-3 combines with J gene TRBJ1-2; TRBD1 agrees at 9 bases. J gave up 3 bases and V 4 bases, and 6 bases lay outside the gene matches. CDR3 length: 15 residues. Germline V CDR1 and CDR2: LGHNA, YSLEER. CDR3 protein: CASSPRDRDYYGYTF. The CDR3 region has the DNA TGCGCCAGCAGCCCCCGGGACAGGGATTACTATGGCTACACCTTC.

V is TRBV5-6 and J is TRBJ1-6; TRBD1 agrees at 9 bases. This CDR3 has 15 amino acids. The germline V gene encodes CDR1 SGHDT and CDR2 YYEEEE. V gave up 2 bases and J gave up 7 bases; unmatched junction bases: 4. The CDR3 is CASSFVQGANSPLHF. Here the CDR3 DNA reads TGTGCCAGCAGCTTCGTACAGGGGGCGAATTCACCCCTCCACTTT.

The chain employs TRBV14 and TRBJ2-1, with D unresolved. Between the trimmed V and J ends, which lost 4 bases and 0 bases, there was a span of 13 bases. This CDR3 region has 16 residues. The germline V gene has CDR1 SGHDN and CDR2 FVKESK. CDR3: CASSRLPGGSYNEQFF. As DNA, the CDR3 is TGTGCCAGCAGCCGCCTTCCAGGTGGCTCCTACAATGAGCAGTTCTTC.

The chain combines TRBV18 with TRBJ2-6; the match to TRBD1 covers 7 bases. Germline V lookup: CDR1 KGHSH, CDR2 LQKENI. The CDR3 has 16 residues. V was pared by 4 bases and J by 2 bases, with 5 bases of the junction left unmatched. Written as DNA, the CDR3 is TGTGCCAGCTCACGACTACAGGGGACTGGGGCCAACGTCCTGACTTTC. Translation gives CASSRLQGTGANVLTF.

This rearrangement joins TRBV5-6 to TRBJ1-6; D is uncertain. CDR1 is SGHDT, CDR2 YYEEEE, per germline. Trimming took off 7 bases at V and 9 bases at J, with 17 bases between the two ends. This CDR3 spans 14 amino acids. The CDR3 here is CASSRRGVGSPLHF. As DNA, the CDR3 is TGTGCCAGCTCTCGCCGGGGAGTCGGTTCACCCCTCCACTTT.

This chain joins TRBV6-6 and TRBJ1-2, with 11 bases fitting TRBD1. The germline gives CDR1 MNHNY, CDR2 SVGAGI (reference sequence). The junction had 9 bases not matched to a gene; V was cut back by 4 bases and J by 8 bases. This CDR3 region has 15 residues. CDR3 bases: TGTGCCAGCAGTTTAGGACAGGGGGCGGTGGAGGGCTACACCTTC. Translated: CASSLGQGAVEGYTF.